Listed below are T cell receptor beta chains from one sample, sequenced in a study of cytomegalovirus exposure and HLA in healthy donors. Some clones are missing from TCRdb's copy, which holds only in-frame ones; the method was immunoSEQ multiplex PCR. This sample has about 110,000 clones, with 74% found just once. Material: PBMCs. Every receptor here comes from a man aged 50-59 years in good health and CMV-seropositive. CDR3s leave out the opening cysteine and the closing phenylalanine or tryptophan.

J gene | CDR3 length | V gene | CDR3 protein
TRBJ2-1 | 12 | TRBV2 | ASSPSGGNNEQF
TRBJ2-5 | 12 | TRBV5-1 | ASQGLALQETQY
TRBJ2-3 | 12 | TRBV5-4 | ASRLALDTDTQY
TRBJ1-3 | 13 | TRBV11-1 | ASSFGYGSGNTIY
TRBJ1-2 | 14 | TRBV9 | ASSVADRPLNYGYT
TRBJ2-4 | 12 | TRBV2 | ASSESVGRDSQY
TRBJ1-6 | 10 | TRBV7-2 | ASSPGGSPLH
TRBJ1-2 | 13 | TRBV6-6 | ASSSGGGQGGGYT
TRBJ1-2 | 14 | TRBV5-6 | ASSSIGGGYGYGYT
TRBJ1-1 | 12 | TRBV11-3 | ASSPRTGGTEAF
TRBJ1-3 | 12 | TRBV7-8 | ASSSDSFGNTIY
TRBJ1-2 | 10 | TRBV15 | ATSRGQDGYT
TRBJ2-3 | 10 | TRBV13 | ASSTYTDTQY
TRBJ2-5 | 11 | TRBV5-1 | ASSLGTGGTQY
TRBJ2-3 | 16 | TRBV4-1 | ASSQPRWTGPNTNTQY
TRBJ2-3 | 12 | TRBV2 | ASSLAGERDTQY
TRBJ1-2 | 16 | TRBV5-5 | ASSLNPGQGRVGGGYT
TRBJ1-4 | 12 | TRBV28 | ASSLSEVEEKLF
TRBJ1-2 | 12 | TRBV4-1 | ASSQDRQGDGYT
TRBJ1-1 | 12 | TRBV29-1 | SVGEMGGLTEAF
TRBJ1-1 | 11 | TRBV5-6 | ASSFGVPPEAF
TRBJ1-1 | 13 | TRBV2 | ASRGITGGWTEAF
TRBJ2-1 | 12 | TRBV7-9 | ASSQGLAGDKQF
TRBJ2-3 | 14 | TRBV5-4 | ASSTGLAASTDTQY
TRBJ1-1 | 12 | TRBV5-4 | ASSIDRGNTEAF
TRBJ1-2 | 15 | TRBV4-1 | ASSQGTLKGVNYGYT
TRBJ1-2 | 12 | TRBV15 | ATSRGREIYGYT
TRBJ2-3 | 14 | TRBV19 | ASSPRTRSSTDTQY
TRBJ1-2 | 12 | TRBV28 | ASRTSGHAYGYT
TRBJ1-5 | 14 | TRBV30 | AWSVEGAHSNQPQH
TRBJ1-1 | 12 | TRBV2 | ASSADSVNTEAF
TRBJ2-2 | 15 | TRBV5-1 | AGSLTPVEANTGELF
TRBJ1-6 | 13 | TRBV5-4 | ASSLAGQGYSPLH
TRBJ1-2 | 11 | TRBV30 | AWMRRRNYGYT
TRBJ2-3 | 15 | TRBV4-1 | ASSQEGAGPPTDTQY
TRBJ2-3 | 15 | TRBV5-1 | ASSSRTSGGGTDTQY
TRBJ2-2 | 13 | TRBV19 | ASSGGQGWTGELF
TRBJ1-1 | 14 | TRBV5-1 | ASSLAGRRSNTEAF
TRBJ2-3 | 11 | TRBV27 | ASSSPGVDTQY
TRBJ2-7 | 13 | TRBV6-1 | ASSRQTRSPYEQY
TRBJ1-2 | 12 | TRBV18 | ASSPDRGRGGYT
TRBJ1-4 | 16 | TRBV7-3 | ASSLKVRGQTLNEKLF
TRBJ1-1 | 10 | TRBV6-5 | ASSQQGRHAF
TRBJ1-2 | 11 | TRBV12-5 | ASGSGLQDGYT
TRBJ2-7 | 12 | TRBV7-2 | ASTQQGSIGEQY
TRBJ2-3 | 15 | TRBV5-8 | ASSWDGLAGGPDTQY
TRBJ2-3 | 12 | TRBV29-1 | SVVYRPSTDTQY
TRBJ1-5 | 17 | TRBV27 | ASSPPWGGLKDSNQPQH
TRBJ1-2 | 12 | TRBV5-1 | ASSPGTVNYGYT
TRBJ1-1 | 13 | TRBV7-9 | ASSTWTGPFSEAF
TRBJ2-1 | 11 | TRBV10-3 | AISGTGGLEQF
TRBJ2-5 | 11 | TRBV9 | ASSPGQRETQY
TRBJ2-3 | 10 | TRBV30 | AWSFQQDTQY
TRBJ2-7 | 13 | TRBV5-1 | ASSSPGQPTYEQY